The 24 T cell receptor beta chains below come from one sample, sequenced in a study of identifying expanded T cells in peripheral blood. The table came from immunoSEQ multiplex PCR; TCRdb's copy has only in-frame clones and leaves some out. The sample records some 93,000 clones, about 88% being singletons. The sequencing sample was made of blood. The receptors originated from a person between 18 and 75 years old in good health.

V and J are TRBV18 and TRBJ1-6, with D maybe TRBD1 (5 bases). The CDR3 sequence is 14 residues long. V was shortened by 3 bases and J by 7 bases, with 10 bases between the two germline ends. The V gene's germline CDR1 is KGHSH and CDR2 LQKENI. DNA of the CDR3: TGTGCCAGCTCACCGGGGCAGAACAATTCACCCCTCCACTTT. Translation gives CASSPGQNNSPLHF.

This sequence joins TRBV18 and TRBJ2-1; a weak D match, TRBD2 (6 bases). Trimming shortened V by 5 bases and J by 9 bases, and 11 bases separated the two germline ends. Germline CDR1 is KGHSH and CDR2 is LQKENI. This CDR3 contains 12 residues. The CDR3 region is CASSFSGGEQFF. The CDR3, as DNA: TGTGCCAGCTCATTCTCCGGGGGTGAGCAGTTCTTC.

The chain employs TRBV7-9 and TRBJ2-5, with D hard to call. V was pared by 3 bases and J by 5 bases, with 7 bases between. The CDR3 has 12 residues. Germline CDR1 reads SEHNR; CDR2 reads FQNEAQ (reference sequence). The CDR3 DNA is TGTGCCAGCAGCTTCTCTGGGGAGACCCAGTACTTC. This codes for CASSFSGETQYF.

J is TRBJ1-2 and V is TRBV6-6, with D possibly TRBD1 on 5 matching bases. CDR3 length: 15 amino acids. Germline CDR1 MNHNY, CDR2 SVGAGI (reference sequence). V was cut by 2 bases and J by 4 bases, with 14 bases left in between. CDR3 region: CASSYPPGQGYGYTF. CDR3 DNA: TGTGCCAGCAGTTACCCTCCGGGGCAGGGCTATGGCTACACCTTC.

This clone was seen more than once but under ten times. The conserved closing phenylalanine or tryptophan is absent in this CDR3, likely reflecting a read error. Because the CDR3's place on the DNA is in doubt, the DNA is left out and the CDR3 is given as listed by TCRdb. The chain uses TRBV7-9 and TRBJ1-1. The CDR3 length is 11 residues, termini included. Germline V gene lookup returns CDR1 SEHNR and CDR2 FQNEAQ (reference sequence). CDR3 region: CASSSKPSATL.

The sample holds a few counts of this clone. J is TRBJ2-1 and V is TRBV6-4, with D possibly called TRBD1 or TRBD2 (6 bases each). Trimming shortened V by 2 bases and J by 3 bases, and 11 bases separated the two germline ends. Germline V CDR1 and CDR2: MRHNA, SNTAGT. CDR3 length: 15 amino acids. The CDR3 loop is CASSDGGGNYNEQFF. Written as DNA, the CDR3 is TGTGCCAGCAGTGACGGAGGGGGGAACTACAATGAGCAGTTCTTC.

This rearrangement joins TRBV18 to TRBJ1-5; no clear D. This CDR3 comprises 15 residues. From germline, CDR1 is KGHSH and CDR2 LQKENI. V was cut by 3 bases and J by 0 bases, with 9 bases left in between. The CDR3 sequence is CASSPTGNSNQPQHF. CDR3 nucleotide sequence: TGTGCCAGCTCACCGACCGGTAATAGCAATCAGCCCCAGCATTTT.

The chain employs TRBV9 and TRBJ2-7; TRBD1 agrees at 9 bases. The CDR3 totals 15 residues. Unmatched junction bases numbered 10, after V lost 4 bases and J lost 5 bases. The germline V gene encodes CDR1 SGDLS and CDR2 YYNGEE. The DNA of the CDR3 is TGTGCCAGCAGCTTCCGGGACAGGGCCTCTGACGAGCAGTACTTC. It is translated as CASSFRDRASDEQYF.

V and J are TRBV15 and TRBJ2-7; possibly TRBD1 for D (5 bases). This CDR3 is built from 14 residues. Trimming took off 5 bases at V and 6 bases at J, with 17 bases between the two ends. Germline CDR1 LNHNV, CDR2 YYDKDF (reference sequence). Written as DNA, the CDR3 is TGTGCCACCAGCGACATAGGTTCAGGGTCCGAGCAGTACTTC. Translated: CATSDIGSGSEQYF.

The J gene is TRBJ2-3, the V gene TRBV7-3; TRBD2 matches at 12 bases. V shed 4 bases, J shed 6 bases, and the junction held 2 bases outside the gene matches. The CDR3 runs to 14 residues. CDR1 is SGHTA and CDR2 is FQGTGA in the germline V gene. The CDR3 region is CASSSGLAGDTQYF. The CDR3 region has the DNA TGTGCCAGCAGCTCCGGACTAGCGGGGGATACGCAGTATTTT.

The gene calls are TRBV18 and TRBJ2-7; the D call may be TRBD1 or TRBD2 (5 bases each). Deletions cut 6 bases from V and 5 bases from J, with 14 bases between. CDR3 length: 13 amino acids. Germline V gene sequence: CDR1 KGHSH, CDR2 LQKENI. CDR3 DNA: TGTGCCAGCTCTCCGGGACCTAAAAACGAGCAGTACTTC. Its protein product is CASSPGPKNEQYF.

CDR3: CASSLFPETQYF. In DNA form, the CDR3 reads TGTGCCAGCAGCTTGTTCCCGGAGACCCAGTACTTC. This chain links TRBV5-8 with TRBJ2-5, with D unclear. Trimming removed 1 base at V and 5 bases at J, with 6 bases between. Germline V lookup: CDR1 SGHTS, CDR2 YDEGEE. The CDR3 runs to 12 residues.

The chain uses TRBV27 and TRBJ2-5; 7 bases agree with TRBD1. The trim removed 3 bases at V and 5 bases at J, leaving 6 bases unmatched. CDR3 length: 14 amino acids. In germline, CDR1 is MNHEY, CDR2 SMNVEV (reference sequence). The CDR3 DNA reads TGTGCCAGCAGTTTCGAGGGGGCCGCGGAGACCCAGTACTTC. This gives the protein CASSFEGAAETQYF.

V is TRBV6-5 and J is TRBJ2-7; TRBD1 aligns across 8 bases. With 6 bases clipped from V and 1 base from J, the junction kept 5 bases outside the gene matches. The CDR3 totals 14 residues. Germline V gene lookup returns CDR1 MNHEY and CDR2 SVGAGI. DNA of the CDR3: TGTGCCAGCAGGCCGGACAGGGAGTCCTACGAGCAGTACTTC. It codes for CASRPDRESYEQYF.

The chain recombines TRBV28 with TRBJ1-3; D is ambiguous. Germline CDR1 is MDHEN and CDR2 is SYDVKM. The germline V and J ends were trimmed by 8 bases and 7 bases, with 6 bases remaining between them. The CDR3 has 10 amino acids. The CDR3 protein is CASGRNTIYF. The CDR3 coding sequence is TGTGCCAGCGGAAGGAACACCATATATTTT. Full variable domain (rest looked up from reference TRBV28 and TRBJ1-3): DVKVTQSSRYLVKRTGEKVFLECVQDMDHENMFWYRQDPGLGLRLIYFSYDVKMKEKGDIPEGYSVSREKKERFSLILESASTNQTSMYLCASGRNTIYFGEGSWLTVV.

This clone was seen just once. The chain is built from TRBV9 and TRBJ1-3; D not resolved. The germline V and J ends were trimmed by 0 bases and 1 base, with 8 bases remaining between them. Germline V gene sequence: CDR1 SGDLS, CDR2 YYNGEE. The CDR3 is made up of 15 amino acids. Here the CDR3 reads CASSVGAFSGNTIYF. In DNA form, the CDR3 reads TGTGCCAGCAGCGTAGGGGCCTTTTCTGGAAACACCATATATTTT.

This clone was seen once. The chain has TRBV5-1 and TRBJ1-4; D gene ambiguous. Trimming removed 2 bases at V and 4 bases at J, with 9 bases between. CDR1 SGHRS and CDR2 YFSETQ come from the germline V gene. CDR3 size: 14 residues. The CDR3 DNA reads TGCGCCAGCAGCTTATCCGTATTTAATGAAAAACTGTTTTTT. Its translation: CASSLSVFNEKLFF.

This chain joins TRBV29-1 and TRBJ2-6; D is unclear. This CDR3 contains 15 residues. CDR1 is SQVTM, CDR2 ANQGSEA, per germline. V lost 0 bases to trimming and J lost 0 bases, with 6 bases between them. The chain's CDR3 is CSVEEDHSGANVLTF. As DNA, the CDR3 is TGCAGCGTTGAAGAGGACCACTCTGGGGCCAACGTCCTGACTTTC.

The CDR3 here is CASSEGVGATEAFF. The DNA of the CDR3 is TGTGCCAGCAGTGAAGGCGTGGGGGCCACTGAAGCTTTCTTT. V and J are TRBV6-4 and TRBJ1-1; D is perhaps TRBD1 (6 bases). The germline gives CDR1 MRHNA, CDR2 SNTAGT. Trimming removed 3 bases at V and 4 bases at J, with 12 bases between. The CDR3 loop spans 14 amino acids.

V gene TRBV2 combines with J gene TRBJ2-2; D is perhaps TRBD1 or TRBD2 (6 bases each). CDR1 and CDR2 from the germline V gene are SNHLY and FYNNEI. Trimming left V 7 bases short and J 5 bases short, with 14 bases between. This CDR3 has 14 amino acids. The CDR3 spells CASNGGLETGELFF. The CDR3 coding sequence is TGTGCCAGCAATGGGGGGCTAGAGACCGGGGAGCTGTTTTTT.

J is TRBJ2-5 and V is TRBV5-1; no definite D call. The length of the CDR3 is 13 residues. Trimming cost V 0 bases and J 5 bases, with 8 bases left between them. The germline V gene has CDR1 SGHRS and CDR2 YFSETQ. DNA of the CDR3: TGCGCCAGCAGCTTGGCCGGGTTCGAGACCCAGTACTTC. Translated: CASSLAGFETQYF.

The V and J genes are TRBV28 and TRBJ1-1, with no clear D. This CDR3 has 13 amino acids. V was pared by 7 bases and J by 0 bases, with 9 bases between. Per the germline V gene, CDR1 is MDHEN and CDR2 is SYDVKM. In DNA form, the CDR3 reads TGTGCCAGCAATGGGCAGATGAACACTGAAGCTTTCTTT. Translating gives CASNGQMNTEAFF.

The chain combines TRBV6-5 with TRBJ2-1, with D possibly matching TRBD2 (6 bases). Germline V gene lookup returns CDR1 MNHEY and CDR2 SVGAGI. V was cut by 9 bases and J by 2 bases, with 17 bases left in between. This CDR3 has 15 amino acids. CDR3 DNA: TGTGCCAGTCGAACCGGGGGAAACCCCTACAATGAGCAGTTCTTC. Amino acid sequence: CASRTGGNPYNEQFF.

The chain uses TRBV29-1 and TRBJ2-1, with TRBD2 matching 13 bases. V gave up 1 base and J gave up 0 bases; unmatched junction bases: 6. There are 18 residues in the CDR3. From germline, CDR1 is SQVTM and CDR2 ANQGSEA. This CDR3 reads CSVEGLAGGLSSYNEQFF. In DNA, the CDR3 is TGCAGCGTTGAAGGACTAGCGGGAGGCCTCAGCTCCTACAATGAGCAGTTCTTC.